This T cell receptor beta chain was identified in a study of ipilimumab plus nivolumab after autologous stem cell transplantation. The overall study: A median of roughly 8 nivolumab and a few ipilimumab doses were given. DLBCL patients had primary refractory or relapsed disease.

The germline CDR1 and CDR2 sequences are MNHNS and SASEGT. The CDR3 sequence is 17 residues long. V was clipped by 4 bases and J by 4 bases; unmatched bases: 11. This clone has only a few counts. What it recognizes is unknown. Whole-study findings and limits: Authors suggest TCR repertoire, Treg phenotype and gut microbiota support further study.

Some clones are missing from TCRdb's copy, which holds only in-frame ones; the method was immunoSEQ multiplex PCR. The data contain roughly 12,000 clones, 73% of them seen just once; the ten biggest clones take up around 15%. Ipilimumab, 1 mg/kg, started 14 to 28 days after autologous transplant. The V gene is TRBV6-1, the J gene TRBJ2-1; 9 bases map to TRBD2. The sample in question was PBMCs, obtained in a trial of ipilimumab plus nivolumab as post-transplant consolidation. This TCR derives from a male donor with diffuse large B-cell lymphoma. CDR3 sequence reads: CASSVRGGTSTYNEQFF. DNA of the CDR3: TGTGCCAGCAGTGTACGGGGCGGGACTAGCACATACAATGAGCAGTTCTTC.